This is a list of T cell receptor beta chains from one sample in a study of identical twins. TCRdb analysed the 5' RACE reads with MiXCR anew, one entry per CDR3 protein. The table includes under 250,000 distinct CDR3 sequences, about 13% detected once. These same records also appear under a second study, on yellow fever vaccine responses in identical twins.

The sequencing sample was made of memory (CD45RO+) T cells sorted from blood. The origin of the receptors is a woman between 18 and 30 years old in good health. The CDR3 runs from the conserved cysteine through the conserved F or W. Fields, in order: D gene, clone size, J gene, V gene, CDR3 DNA, CDR3 protein. A D gene is named only where the DNA matches it firmly. Clone size is stated in some rows and not others, as once, few, many or a class when expanded.

D gene: TRBD2; clone size: many; J gene: TRBJ2-1; V gene: TRBV29-1; CDR3 DNA: TGCAGCGTTCGGACTAGCGGGATTAGGAGTGAGCAGTTCTTC; CDR3 protein: CSVRTSGIRSEQFF
D gene: -; clone size: few; J gene: TRBJ2-7; V gene: TRBV6-6; CDR3 DNA: TGTGCCAGCAGTTCCCAGAACTACGAGCAGTACTTC; CDR3 protein: CASSSQNYEQYF
D gene: -; clone size: few; J gene: TRBJ1-5; V gene: TRBV20-1; CDR3 DNA: TGCAGTGCCAAACGCAGGGTCCCAGGGCAGCCCCAGCATTTT; CDR3 protein: CSAKRRVPGQPQHF
D gene: TRBD1; clone size: -; J gene: TRBJ2-1; V gene: TRBV5-6; CDR3 DNA: TGTGCCAGCAGTTTTTTGGGACAGGGGGTGGATGAGCAGTTCTTC; CDR3 protein: CASSFLGQGVDEQFF
D gene: -; clone size: few; J gene: TRBJ2-3; V gene: TRBV7-2; CDR3 DNA: TGTGCCAGCAGCTTAGACAGGGTCACAGATACGCAGTATTTT; CDR3 protein: CASSLDRVTDTQYF
D gene: -; clone size: -; J gene: TRBJ2-1; V gene: TRBV20-1; CDR3 DNA: TGCAGTGCTAGCGATCCTGTCCGGGACTACAATGAGCAGTTCTTC; CDR3 protein: CSASDPVRDYNEQFF
D gene: TRBD2; clone size: -; J gene: TRBJ2-2; V gene: TRBV20-1; CDR3 DNA: TGCAGTGCCATGGGGACTAGCGGTTTTAACACCGGGGAGCTGTTTTTT; CDR3 protein: CSAMGTSGFNTGELFF
D gene: -; clone size: few; J gene: TRBJ1-1; V gene: TRBV28; CDR3 DNA: TGTGCCAGCAGTTTAGGGATTGGAAAGAACACTGAAGCTTTCTTT; CDR3 protein: CASSLGIGKNTEAFF
D gene: -; clone size: few; J gene: TRBJ1-1; V gene: TRBV10-3; CDR3 DNA: TGTGCCATCACAGGAGCGACGAACACTGAAGCTTTCTTT; CDR3 protein: CAITGATNTEAFF
D gene: -; clone size: few; J gene: TRBJ2-2; V gene: TRBV5-5; CDR3 DNA: TGTGCCAGCAGCTTGGGCAGGGGTGGGTCCGGGGAGCTGTTTTTT; CDR3 protein: CASSLGRGGSGELFF
D gene: -; clone size: -; J gene: TRBJ1-1; V gene: TRBV20-1; CDR3 DNA: TGCAGTCCGAGGGCAGCGACGAACACTGAAGCTTTCTTT; CDR3 protein: CSPRAATNTEAFF
D gene: TRBD1; clone size: -; J gene: TRBJ2-7; V gene: TRBV10-3; CDR3 DNA: TGTGCCATCAGTGAGTCGACAGGGATTGCCTACGAGCAGTACTTC; CDR3 protein: CAISESTGIAYEQYF
D gene: TRBD2; clone size: -; J gene: TRBJ2-1; V gene: TRBV10-3; CDR3 DNA: TGTGCCATCAGTGGTCCCGAATCGGGGGGGGCCAATGAGCAGTTCTTC; CDR3 protein: CAISGPESGGANEQFF
D gene: -; clone size: many; J gene: TRBJ2-1; V gene: TRBV29-1; CDR3 DNA: TGCAGCGTTGAAGATTCGAGGGATCCCTACAATGAGCAGTTCTTC; CDR3 protein: CSVEDSRDPYNEQFF
D gene: TRBD1; clone size: many; J gene: TRBJ2-1; V gene: TRBV6-4; CDR3 DNA: TGTGCCAGCAGTGAGCAGGGGGTCAATGAGCAGTTCTTC; CDR3 protein: CASSEQGVNEQFF
D gene: TRBD2; clone size: -; J gene: TRBJ2-2; V gene: TRBV6-1; CDR3 DNA: TGTGCCAGCAGTGAACTGGGGGGGGTGTCCGGGGAGCTGTTTTTT; CDR3 protein: CASSELGGVSGELFF
D gene: TRBD2; clone size: few; J gene: TRBJ2-7; V gene: TRBV6-1; CDR3 DNA: TGTGCCAGCAGGAAAGACTTAGCGGGGGACACCTACGAGCAGTACTTC; CDR3 protein: CASRKDLAGDTYEQYF
D gene: -; clone size: few; J gene: TRBJ1-5; V gene: TRBV10-3; CDR3 DNA: TGTGCCATCAGTGTTACAGGTGGGAATCAGCCCCAGCATTTT; CDR3 protein: CAISVTGGNQPQHF
D gene: TRBD1; clone size: many; J gene: TRBJ1-3; V gene: TRBV5-1; CDR3 DNA: TGCGCCAGCAGCTCGTGGACAGGCTCTGGAAACACCATATATTTT; CDR3 protein: CASSSWTGSGNTIYF
D gene: -; clone size: many; J gene: TRBJ2-1; V gene: TRBV6-1; CDR3 DNA: TGTGCCAGCAGTCCCCGGGACTCAGACAATGAGCAGTTCTTC; CDR3 protein: CASSPRDSDNEQFF
D gene: -; clone size: few; J gene: TRBJ2-7; V gene: TRBV9; CDR3 DNA: TGTGCCCCGTACGTCACCGGGGGCTCCTACGAGCAGTACTTC; CDR3 protein: CAPYVTGGSYEQYF
D gene: -; clone size: -; J gene: TRBJ2-7; V gene: TRBV20-1; CDR3 DNA: TGCAGTGCTAGAGACGGGACCCAGACTTTAGGCGAGCAGTACTTC; CDR3 protein: CSARDGTQTLGEQYF
D gene: -; clone size: many; J gene: TRBJ2-6; V gene: TRBV27; CDR3 DNA: TGTGCCAGCAGTCCCAGACAGCCTACCTCTGGGGCCAACGTCCTGACTTTC; CDR3 protein: CASSPRQPTSGANVLTF
D gene: -; clone size: many; J gene: TRBJ1-1; V gene: TRBV12-3/TRBV12-4; CDR3 DNA: TGTGCCAGCAGTGTACGGGATTTGAACACTGAAGCTTTCTTT; CDR3 protein: CASSVRDLNTEAFF
D gene: -; clone size: few; J gene: TRBJ2-1; V gene: TRBV2; CDR3 DNA: TGTGCCAGCCGTATGTGGGGAGGATATGAGCAGTTCTTC; CDR3 protein: CASRMWGGYEQFF
D gene: TRBD2; clone size: -; J gene: TRBJ2-3; V gene: TRBV11-2; CDR3 DNA: TGTGCCAGCAGCGACCCGGGACTAGCGGGAGATAAGGCAGATACGCAGTATTTT; CDR3 protein: CASSDPGLAGDKADTQYF
D gene: TRBD1; clone size: few; J gene: TRBJ2-1; V gene: TRBV12-3/TRBV12-4; CDR3 DNA: TGTGCCAGCAGTTCCCGACGACAGGGTTCCTCCTACAATGAGCAGTTCTTC; CDR3 protein: CASSSRRQGSSYNEQFF
D gene: TRBD2; clone size: -; J gene: TRBJ2-5; V gene: TRBV28; CDR3 DNA: TGTGCCAGCAGTTCCCCGGGACTAGCGGAAGAGACCCAGTACTTC; CDR3 protein: CASSSPGLAEETQYF
D gene: TRBD2; clone size: few; J gene: TRBJ2-1; V gene: TRBV11-1; CDR3 DNA: TGTGCCAGCAGCCCCTTTAGCGGGGGGGCCAATGAGCAGTTCTTC; CDR3 protein: CASSPFSGGANEQFF
D gene: -; clone size: -; J gene: TRBJ1-2; V gene: TRBV7-2; CDR3 DNA: TGTGCCAGCAGCTTATCTGGGTGGGGCAGTAACTATGGCTACACCTTC; CDR3 protein: CASSLSGWGSNYGYTF
D gene: TRBD1; clone size: many; J gene: TRBJ2-5; V gene: TRBV7-2; CDR3 DNA: TGTGCCAGCAGTCGACAGGGGAGCCAGTACTTC; CDR3 protein: CASSRQGSQYF
D gene: -; clone size: -; J gene: TRBJ2-5; V gene: TRBV7-2; CDR3 DNA: TGTGCCAGCAGCTTAGAAGGGGCTAGGGCGGGGGAGACCCAGTACTTC; CDR3 protein: CASSLEGARAGETQYF
D gene: -; clone size: once; J gene: TRBJ2-1; V gene: TRBV20-1; CDR3 DNA: TGCAGTGCTAGAGATCGGTTGAGATATGAGCAGTTCTTC; CDR3 protein: CSARDRLRYEQFF
D gene: -; clone size: -; J gene: TRBJ2-3; V gene: TRBV7-2; CDR3 DNA: TGTGCCAGCAGCTTACAGCAGGGGTCCACAGATACGCAGTATTTT; CDR3 protein: CASSLQQGSTDTQYF
D gene: -; clone size: -; J gene: TRBJ1-4; V gene: TRBV28; CDR3 DNA: TGTGCCAGCCAACAGACTAATGAAAAACTGTTTTTT; CDR3 protein: CASQQTNEKLFF
D gene: -; clone size: -; J gene: TRBJ2-7; V gene: TRBV20-1; CDR3 DNA: TGCAGTGCTAGGGACATTTCCTACGAGCAGTACTTC; CDR3 protein: CSARDISYEQYF
D gene: -; clone size: few; J gene: TRBJ2-7; V gene: TRBV14; CDR3 DNA: TGTGCCAGCAGCCCTCATCCTCCTAGGGAGATTTCCTACGAGCAGTACTTC; CDR3 protein: CASSPHPPREISYEQYF
D gene: -; clone size: few; J gene: TRBJ2-7; V gene: TRBV27; CDR3 DNA: TGTGCCAGTAGTTTAGAAGACAGCTTAAGAAACGAGCAGTACTTC; CDR3 protein: CASSLEDSLRNEQYF
D gene: -; clone size: many; J gene: TRBJ2-5; V gene: TRBV4-3; CDR3 DNA: TGCGCCAGCAGCCAATCAGGCAAAGAGACCCAGTACTTC; CDR3 protein: CASSQSGKETQYF
D gene: -; clone size: many; J gene: TRBJ1-6; V gene: TRBV7-9; CDR3 DNA: TGTGCCAGCAGCTTACAGATTGATTCACCCCTCCACTTT; CDR3 protein: CASSLQIDSPLHF
D gene: -; clone size: many; J gene: TRBJ2-3; V gene: TRBV5-1; CDR3 DNA: TGCGCCAGCAGCTTTACAGCGACGTCAAGCACAGATACGCAGTATTTT; CDR3 protein: CASSFTATSSTDTQYF
D gene: -; clone size: few; J gene: TRBJ2-7; V gene: TRBV20-1; CDR3 DNA: TGCAGTGCTAGGTTGTACGAGCAGTACTTC; CDR3 protein: CSARLYEQYF
D gene: -; clone size: few; J gene: TRBJ2-1; V gene: TRBV27; CDR3 DNA: TGTGCCAGCACCCAAGGGGGGGGAGGGCCGCGGAATGAGCAGTTCTTC; CDR3 protein: CASTQGGGGPRNEQFF
D gene: TRBD1; clone size: -; J gene: TRBJ2-6; V gene: TRBV4-1; CDR3 DNA: TGCGCCAGCAGCCCCGGGACAGGGGGCAGTAGTAGCGGGACTTCTGGGGCCAACGTCCTGACTTTC; CDR3 protein: CASSPGTGGSSSGTSGANVLTF
D gene: -; clone size: many; J gene: TRBJ2-7; V gene: TRBV7-9; CDR3 DNA: TGTGCCAGCAGCCCCTGGAACGACGAGCAGTACTTC; CDR3 protein: CASSPWNDEQYF
D gene: TRBD1; clone size: few; J gene: TRBJ2-2; V gene: TRBV4-2; CDR3 DNA: TGTGCCAGCAGCCTGATGGACAGGGAAGGGGAGCTGTTTTTT; CDR3 protein: CASSLMDREGELFF
D gene: -; clone size: few; J gene: TRBJ2-7; V gene: TRBV9; CDR3 DNA: TGTGCCAGCAGCGTAGGACGGAGGGGCGACGAGCAGTACTTC; CDR3 protein: CASSVGRRGDEQYF
D gene: -; clone size: many; J gene: TRBJ2-4; V gene: TRBV5-1; CDR3 DNA: TGCGCCAGCAGCTTGTCTGGACAGCCTAAAAACATTCAGTACTTC; CDR3 protein: CASSLSGQPKNIQYF
D gene: -; clone size: many; J gene: TRBJ2-1; V gene: TRBV6-1; CDR3 DNA: TGTGCCAGCAGTTATAGCGGATCTGAGCAGTTCTTC; CDR3 protein: CASSYSGSEQFF
D gene: -; clone size: -; J gene: TRBJ2-5; V gene: TRBV5-5; CDR3 DNA: TGTGCCAGCAGCCGGGAGTCTACGGCGCGCCAAGAGACCCAGTACTTC; CDR3 protein: CASSRESTARQETQYF
D gene: TRBD1; clone size: many; J gene: TRBJ1-1; V gene: TRBV6-1; CDR3 DNA: TGTGCCAGCAGGACTACCACGGCAGGGGGAACTGAAGCTTTCTTT; CDR3 protein: CASRTTTAGGTEAFF
D gene: -; clone size: -; J gene: TRBJ1-5; V gene: TRBV6-1; CDR3 DNA: TGTGCCAGCAGTAGAGTCGGGGATAGCAATCAGCCCCAGCATTTT; CDR3 protein: CASSRVGDSNQPQHF
D gene: TRBD1; clone size: many; J gene: TRBJ2-7; V gene: TRBV7-9; CDR3 DNA: TGTGCCAGCAACAAAGGGGGCGAAACCTACGAGCAGTACTTC; CDR3 protein: CASNKGGETYEQYF
D gene: TRBD1; clone size: few; J gene: TRBJ2-1; V gene: TRBV10-3; CDR3 DNA: TGTGCCACCAGCCCCGGACAGGGTGTCGATGAGCAGTTCTTC; CDR3 protein: CATSPGQGVDEQFF
D gene: -; clone size: many; J gene: TRBJ2-5; V gene: TRBV12-3/TRBV12-4; CDR3 DNA: TGTGCCAGCAGTTTAAAAAAAGAGACCCAGTACTTC; CDR3 protein: CASSLKKETQYF
D gene: -; clone size: -; J gene: TRBJ2-7; V gene: TRBV6-2/TRBV6-3; CDR3 DNA: TGTGCCAGCTCAGCAGACGACTACGAGCAGTACTTC; CDR3 protein: CASSADDYEQYF
D gene: -; clone size: few; J gene: TRBJ1-1; V gene: TRBV7-2; CDR3 DNA: TGTGCCAGCAGCCACCCCGCGCTTGAAGCTTTCTTT; CDR3 protein: CASSHPALEAFF